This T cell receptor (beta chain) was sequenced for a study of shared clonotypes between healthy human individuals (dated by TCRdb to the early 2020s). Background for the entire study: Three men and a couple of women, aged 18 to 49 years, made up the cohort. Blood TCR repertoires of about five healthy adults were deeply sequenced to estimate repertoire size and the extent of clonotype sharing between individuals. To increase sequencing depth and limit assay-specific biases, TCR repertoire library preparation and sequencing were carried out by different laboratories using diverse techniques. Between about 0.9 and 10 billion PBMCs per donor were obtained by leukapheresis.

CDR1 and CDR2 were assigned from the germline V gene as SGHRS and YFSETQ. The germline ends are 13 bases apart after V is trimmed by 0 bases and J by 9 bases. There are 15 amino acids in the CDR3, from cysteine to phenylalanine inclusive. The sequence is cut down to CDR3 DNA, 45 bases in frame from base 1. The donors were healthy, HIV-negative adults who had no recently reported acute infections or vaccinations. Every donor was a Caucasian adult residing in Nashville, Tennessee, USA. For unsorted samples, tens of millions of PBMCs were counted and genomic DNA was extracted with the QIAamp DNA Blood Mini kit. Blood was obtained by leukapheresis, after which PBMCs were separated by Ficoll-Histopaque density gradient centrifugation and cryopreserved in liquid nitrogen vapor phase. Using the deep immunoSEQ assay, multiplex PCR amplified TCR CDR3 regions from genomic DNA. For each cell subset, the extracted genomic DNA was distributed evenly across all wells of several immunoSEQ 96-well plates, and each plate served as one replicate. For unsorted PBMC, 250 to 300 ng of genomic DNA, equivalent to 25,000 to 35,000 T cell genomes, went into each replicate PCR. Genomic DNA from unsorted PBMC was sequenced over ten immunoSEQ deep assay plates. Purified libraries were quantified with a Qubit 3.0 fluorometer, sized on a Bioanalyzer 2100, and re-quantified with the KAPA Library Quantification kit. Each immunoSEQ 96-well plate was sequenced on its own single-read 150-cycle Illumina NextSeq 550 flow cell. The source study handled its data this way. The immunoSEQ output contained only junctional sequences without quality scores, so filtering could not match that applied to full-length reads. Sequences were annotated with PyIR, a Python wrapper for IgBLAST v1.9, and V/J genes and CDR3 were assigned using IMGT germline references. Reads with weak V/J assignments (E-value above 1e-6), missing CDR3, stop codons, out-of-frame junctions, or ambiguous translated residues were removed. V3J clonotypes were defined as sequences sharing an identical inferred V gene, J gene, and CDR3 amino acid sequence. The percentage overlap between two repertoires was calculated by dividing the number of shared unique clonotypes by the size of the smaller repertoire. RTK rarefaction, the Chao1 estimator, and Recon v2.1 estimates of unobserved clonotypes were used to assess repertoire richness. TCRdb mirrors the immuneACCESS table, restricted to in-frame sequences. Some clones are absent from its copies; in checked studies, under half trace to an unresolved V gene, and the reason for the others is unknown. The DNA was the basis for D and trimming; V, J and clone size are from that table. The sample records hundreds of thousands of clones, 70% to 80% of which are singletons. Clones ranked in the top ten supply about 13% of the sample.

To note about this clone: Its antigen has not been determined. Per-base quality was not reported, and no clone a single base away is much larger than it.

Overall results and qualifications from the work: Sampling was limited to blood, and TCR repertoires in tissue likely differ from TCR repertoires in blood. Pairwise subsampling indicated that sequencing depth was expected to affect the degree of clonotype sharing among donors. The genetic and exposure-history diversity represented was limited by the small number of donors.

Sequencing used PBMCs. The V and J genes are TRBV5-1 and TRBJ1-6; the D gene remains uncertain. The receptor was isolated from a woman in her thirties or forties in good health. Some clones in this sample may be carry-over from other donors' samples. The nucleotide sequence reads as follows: TGCGCCAGCAGCTTGGCCACTACCCGGGGTTCACCCCTCCACTTT. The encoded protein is CASSLATTRGSPLHF.